The clone carrying this T cell receptor (beta chain) was seen just once. Its antigen is currently unknown. The CDR3 consists of 14 residues. Germline CDR1 and CDR2: GTSNPN and SVGIG (reference sequence). The V segment lost 3 bases and the J segment 4 bases; nucleotides outside the gene matches: 3. The sample comes from a study of CD8+ T cells in alopecia areata. General study findings and limits: Among the cells sequenced in scalp samples are also the resident alphabeta T cells of normal skin.

Extracted from the samples, RNA was reverse transcribed into cDNA to serve as the sequencing template. Method: immunoSEQ multiplex PCR; TCRdb's copy keeps in-frame clones and lacks some. The profile covers 150,000 to 200,000 clones, with 50% to 60% appearing a single time and 4.5% to 5% taken by the ten largest. V is TRBV30 and J is TRBJ2-5; 12 nucleotides match TRBD2. The receptor comes from a human donor in good health. Sequencing was performed on CD4+ T cells sorted from blood. This CDR3 is CAWSGGLAGETQYF. The CDR3 region has the DNA TGTGCCTGGAGCGGGGGACTAGCGGGAGAGACCCAGTACTTC.